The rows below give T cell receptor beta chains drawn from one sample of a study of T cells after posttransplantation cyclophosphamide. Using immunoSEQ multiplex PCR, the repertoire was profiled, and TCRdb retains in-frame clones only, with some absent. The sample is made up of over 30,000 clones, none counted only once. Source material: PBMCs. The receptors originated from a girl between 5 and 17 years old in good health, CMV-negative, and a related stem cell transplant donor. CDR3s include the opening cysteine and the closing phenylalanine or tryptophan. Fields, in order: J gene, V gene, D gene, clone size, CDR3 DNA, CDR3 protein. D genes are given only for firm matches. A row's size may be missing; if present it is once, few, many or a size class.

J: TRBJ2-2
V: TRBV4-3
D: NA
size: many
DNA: TGCGCCAGCAGCCAAGAACCGGGGAACACCGGGGAGCTGTTTTTT
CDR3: CASSQEPGNTGELFF

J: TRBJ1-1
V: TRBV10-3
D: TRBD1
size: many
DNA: TGTGCCATCAGTGACCAAGGGACAGGGGCCTCCCCCGGCACTGAAGCTTTCTTT
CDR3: CAISDQGTGASPGTEAFF

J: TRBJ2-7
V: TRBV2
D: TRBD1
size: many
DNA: TGTGCCAGCAGTGCCGGGGACAGAACCTACGAGCAGTACTTC
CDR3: CASSAGDRTYEQYF

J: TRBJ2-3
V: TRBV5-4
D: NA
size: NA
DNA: TGTGCCAGCAGACAAACCGGGGGCACAGATACGCAGTATTTT
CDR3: CASRQTGGTDTQYF

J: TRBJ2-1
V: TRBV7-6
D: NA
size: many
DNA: TGTGCCAGCAGCCTTAAAGGGGTACTAGGCGGGGTATTTAATGAGCAGTTCTTC
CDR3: CASSLKGVLGGVFNEQFF

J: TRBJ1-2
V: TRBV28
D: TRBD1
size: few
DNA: TGTGCCAGCAGGGGAAACAGGGGACCTAACTATGGCTACACCTTC
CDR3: CASRGNRGPNYGYTF

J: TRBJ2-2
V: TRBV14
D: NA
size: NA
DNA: TGTGCCAGCAGCCAAAATCAGGGCGGGGAGCTGTTTTTT
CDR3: CASSQNQGGELFF

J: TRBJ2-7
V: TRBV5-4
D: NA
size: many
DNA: TGTGCCAGCAGCTTGGTAGGTGGCGGACCGGGGGAGCAGTACTTC
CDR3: CASSLVGGGPGEQYF

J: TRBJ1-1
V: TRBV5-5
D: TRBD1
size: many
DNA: TGTGCCAGCACCACCGGGACAGGGAAATTTGCTGAAGCTTTCTTT
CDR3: CASTTGTGKFAEAFF

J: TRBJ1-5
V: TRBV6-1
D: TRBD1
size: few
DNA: TGTGCCAGCAGTGTCCAGGGGGCGAATCAGCCCCAGCATTTT
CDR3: CASSVQGANQPQHF

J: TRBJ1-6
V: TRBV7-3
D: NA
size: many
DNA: TGTGCCAGCAGCTTAAGGACGGGGTGGAATTCACCCCTCCACTTT
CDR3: CASSLRTGWNSPLHF

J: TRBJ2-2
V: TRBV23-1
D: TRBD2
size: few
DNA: TGCGCCAGCAGTCTCAATCGTCAGGGGGAGGAACTAGCGGGAAAAGCCGGGGAGCTGTTTTTT
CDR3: CASSLNRQGEELAGKAGELFF

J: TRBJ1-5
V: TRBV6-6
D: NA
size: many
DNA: TGTGCCAGCAGTCCCCCGGTGCAGACGGGGAATCAGCCCCAGCATTTT
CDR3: CASSPPVQTGNQPQHF

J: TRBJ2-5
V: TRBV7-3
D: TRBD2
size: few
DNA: TGTGCCAGCAGCCGCGGGGGGGCGGAGACCCAGTACTTC
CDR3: CASSRGGAETQYF

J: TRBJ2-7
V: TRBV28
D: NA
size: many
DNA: TGTGCCAGCAGTGCGGACTTCTACGAGCAGTACTTC
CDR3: CASSADFYEQYF

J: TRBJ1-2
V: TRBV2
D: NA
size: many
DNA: TGTGCCAGCAGTGATCAGGACTATGGCTACACCTTC
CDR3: CASSDQDYGYTF

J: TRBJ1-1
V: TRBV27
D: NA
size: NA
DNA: TGTGCCAGCAGTTTCCTTGGGGGCGGTGAAGCTTTCTTT
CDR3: CASSFLGGGEAFF

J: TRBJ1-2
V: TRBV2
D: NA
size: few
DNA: TGTGCCAGCACCGGGGCTAACTATGGCTACACCTTC
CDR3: CASTGANYGYTF

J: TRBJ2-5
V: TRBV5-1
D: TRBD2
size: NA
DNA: TGCGCCAGCAGCTCGGGACTAGCAGGGGTCGCACAAGAGACCCAGTACTTC
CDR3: CASSSGLAGVAQETQYF

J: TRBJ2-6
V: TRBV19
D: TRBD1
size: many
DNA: TGTGCCAGTAGTATAGATGGACAGGGTGCCCCTGGGGCCAACGTCCTGACTTTC
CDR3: CASSIDGQGAPGANVLTF

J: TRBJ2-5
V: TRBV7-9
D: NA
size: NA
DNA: TGTGCCAGCAGCTTAGTACAATCTCGAGGGGGGACCCAGTACTTC
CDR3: CASSLVQSRGGTQYF

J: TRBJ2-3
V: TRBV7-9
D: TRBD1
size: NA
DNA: TGTGCCAGCAGCCCCCGGACAGGGGGGGCAGATACGCAGTATTTT
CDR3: CASSPRTGGADTQYF

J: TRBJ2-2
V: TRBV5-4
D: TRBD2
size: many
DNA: TGTGCCAGCAGCGCCGCTAGCGGGAGTGGCTGGGACGGGGAGCTGTTTTTT
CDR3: CASSAASGSGWDGELFF

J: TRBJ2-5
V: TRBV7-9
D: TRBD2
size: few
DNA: TGTGCCAGCAGCTTAGGGGGTAGCGGGATGTTGGAGACCCAGTACTTC
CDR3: CASSLGGSGMLETQYF

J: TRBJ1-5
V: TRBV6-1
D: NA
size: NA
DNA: TGTGCCAGCAGTGAAGGGGCAGGACCCGGGGGGGCCAATCAGCCCCAGCATTTT
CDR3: CASSEGAGPGGANQPQHF

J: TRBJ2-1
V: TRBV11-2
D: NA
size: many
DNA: TGTGCCAGCAGCGCCAACCTAGGGGTCGGGCAGGTTATGCAGTTCTTC
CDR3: CASSANLGVGQVMQFF

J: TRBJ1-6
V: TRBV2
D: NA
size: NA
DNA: TGTGCCAGCGCGCTGGGCCTACTCAGGGGTTCACCCCTCCACTTT
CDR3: CASALGLLRGSPLHF

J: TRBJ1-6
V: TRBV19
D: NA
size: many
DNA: TGTGCCAGTAGTATAGGAGGGCTTGGTTCACCCCTCCACTTT
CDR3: CASSIGGLGSPLHF

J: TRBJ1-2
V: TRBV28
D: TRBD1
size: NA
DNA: TGTGCCAGCAGTGAAGCCGGGACAGGGATCTATGGCTACACCTTC
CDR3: CASSEAGTGIYGYTF

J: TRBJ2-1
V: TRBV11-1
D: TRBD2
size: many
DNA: TGTGCCAGCAGCTCCGGGACTAGCGGTTACAATGAGCAGTTCTTC
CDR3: CASSSGTSGYNEQFF

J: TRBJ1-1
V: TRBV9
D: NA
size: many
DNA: TGTGCCAGCGGGCGTCTGGCCGATTCTGAAGCTTTCTTT
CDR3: CASGRLADSEAFF

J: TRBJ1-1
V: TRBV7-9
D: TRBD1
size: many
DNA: TGTGCCAGCAGCTTAGGGGGGACAGCGAACACTGAAGCTTTCTTT
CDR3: CASSLGGTANTEAFF

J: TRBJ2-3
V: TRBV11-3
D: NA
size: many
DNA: TGTGCCAGCAGCTCATCGACAAGTACAGATACGCAGTATTTT
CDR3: CASSSSTSTDTQYF

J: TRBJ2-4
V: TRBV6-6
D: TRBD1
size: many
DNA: TGTGCCAGCAGCCCATGGACAGGGGCAGACATTCAGTACTTC
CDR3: CASSPWTGADIQYF

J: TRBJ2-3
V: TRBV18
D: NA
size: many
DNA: TGTGCCAGCTCACCATATTCAGATACGCAGTATTTT
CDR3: CASSPYSDTQYF

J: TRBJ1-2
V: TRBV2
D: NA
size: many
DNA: TGTGCCAGCAGTACCCAGGGGAGCGGCTATGGCTACACCTTC
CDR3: CASSTQGSGYGYTF

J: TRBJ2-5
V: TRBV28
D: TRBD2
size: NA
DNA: TGTGCCAGCACCCCAGCCCGTAGCGGGCAAGAGACCCAGTACTTC
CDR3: CASTPARSGQETQYF

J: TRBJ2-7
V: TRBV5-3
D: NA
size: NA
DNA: TGTGCCAGAAGCTCGGGCGGGGGCCCGACCTACTCCTACGAGCAGTACTTC
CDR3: CARSSGGGPTYSYEQYF

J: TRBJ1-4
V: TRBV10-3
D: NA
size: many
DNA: TGTGCCATCAGTGACGGCGGAGCAATCGGGGTTTCTGAAAAACTGTTTTTT
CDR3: CAISDGGAIGVSEKLFF

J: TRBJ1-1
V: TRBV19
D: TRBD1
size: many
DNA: TGTGCCAGTAGTAACCCTGGACAGGGCAGAATGAACACTGAAGCTTTCTTT
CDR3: CASSNPGQGRMNTEAFF

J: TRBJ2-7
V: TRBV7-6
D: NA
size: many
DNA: TGTGCCAGCAGCTTAGGGCATCCCTACGAGCAGTACTTC
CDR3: CASSLGHPYEQYF

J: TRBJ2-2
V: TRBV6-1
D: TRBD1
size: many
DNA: TGTGCCAGCAGTGCCCCGGGACAGCTTTACACCGGGGAGTTGTTTTTT
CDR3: CASSAPGQLYTGELFF

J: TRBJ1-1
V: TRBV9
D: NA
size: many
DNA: TGTGCCAGCAGCGTAGTCCCCCCCAGTATGAACACTGAAGCTTTCTTT
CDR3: CASSVVPPSMNTEAFF

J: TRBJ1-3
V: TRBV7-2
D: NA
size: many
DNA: TGTGCCAGCAGCTTAGTAGGGGCCCTCTCTGGAAACACCATATATTTT
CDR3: CASSLVGALSGNTIYF

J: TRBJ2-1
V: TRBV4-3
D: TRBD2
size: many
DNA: TGCGCCAGCAGCCAGGGACTAGCGGTGAATGAGCAGTTCTTC
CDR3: CASSQGLAVNEQFF

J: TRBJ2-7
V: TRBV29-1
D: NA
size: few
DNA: TGCAGCGCTGGGGAGCCCTACGAGCAGTACTTC
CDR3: CSAGEPYEQYF

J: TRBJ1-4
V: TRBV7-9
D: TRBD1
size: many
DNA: TGTGCCAGCAGCCAAGACGACAGGGTTTCCGAAAAACTGTTTTTT
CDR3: CASSQDDRVSEKLFF

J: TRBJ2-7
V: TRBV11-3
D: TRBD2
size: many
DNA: TGTGCCAGCAGCTGCCTAGGACTAGCCACCACCGAGTCCTACGAGCAGTACTTC
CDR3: CASSCLGLATTESYEQYF

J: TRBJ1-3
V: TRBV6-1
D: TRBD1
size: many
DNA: TGTGCCAGCAGGGGGGACAGGGGAGCTGGAAACACCATATATTTT
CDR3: CASRGDRGAGNTIYF

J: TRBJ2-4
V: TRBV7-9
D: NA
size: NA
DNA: TGTGCCAGCAGCCCCTCCAGGGATTCCAAAAACATTCAGTACTTC
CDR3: CASSPSRDSKNIQYF